A single sample gave rise to the 29 T cell receptor beta chains below, sequenced in a study of neurological immune-mediated disorders. TCRdb reprocessed the 5' RACE reads via MiXCR and lists one record per CDR3 protein. The data hold tens of thousands of distinct CDR3 sequences, with 17% observed a single time. The sample taken for sequencing was PBMCs. Receptors were obtained from a woman in her forties in good health.

This clonotype was counted many times. V gene TRBV30 combines with J gene TRBJ2-1, with unresolved D. The CDR3 is made up of 14 amino acids. CDR1 GTSNPN and CDR2 SVGIG come from the germline V gene (reference sequence). Trimming removed 0 bases at V and 0 bases at J, with 6 bases between. CDR3 region: CAWSVHSSYNEQFF. Here the CDR3 DNA reads TGTGCCTGGAGTGTACATAGCTCCTACAATGAGCAGTTCTTC.

The table lists this clonotype with many counts. The chain uses TRBV20-1 and TRBJ2-3; 7 bases are shared with TRBD2. The CDR3 is 14 amino acids. Germline V gene data show CDR1 as DFQATT and CDR2 as SNEGSKA (reference sequence). The ends lost 3 bases at V and 5 bases at J; junction bases unmatched: 8. CDR3 region: CSASLAGEGDTQYF. The CDR3 coding sequence is TGCAGTGCTAGTCTGGCGGGGGAAGGAGATACGCAGTATTTT.

In its sample, this clonotype was seen many times. The rearrangement links TRBV9 to TRBJ1-1; D is unclear. This CDR3 region has 14 residues. Trimming pared 4 bases from V and 1 base from J, leaving 11 bases between. Per the germline V gene, CDR1 is SGDLS and CDR2 is YYNGEE. The CDR3 reads CASSSPGPNTEAFF. CDR3 sequence (DNA): TGTGCCAGCAGCTCCCCGGGCCCGAACACTGAAGCTTTCTTT.

This clonotype was found many times. The chain couples TRBV20-1 to TRBJ1-2; the D gene is possibly TRBD1 (5 bases). Germline-derived CDR1 and CDR2 are DFQATT and SNEGSKA (reference sequence). CDR3 length: 13 residues. Trimming cost V 0 bases and J 8 bases, with 13 bases left between them. The CDR3 region is CSARDTGTLGYTF. In DNA form, the CDR3 reads TGCAGTGCTAGAGACACCGGGACGCTAGGCTACACCTTC.

This clonotype has a count of ten or more. V and J are TRBV6-5 and TRBJ2-5; TRBD1 might be the D (6 bases). This CDR3 spans 13 amino acids. Germline V gene lookup returns CDR1 MNHEY and CDR2 SVGAGI. Trimming shortened V by 6 bases and J by 5 bases, and 13 bases separated the two germline ends. CDR3 DNA: TGTGCCAGCAGCCCGACTCAGGGGGAGACCCAGTACTTC. This codes for CASSPTQGETQYF.

This clonotype has only a few counts. The chain couples TRBV6-1 to TRBJ2-1, with 9 bases aligning to TRBD2. Germline CDR1 is MNHNS and CDR2 is SASEGT. With V trimmed by 2 bases and J by 9 bases, 8 bases remained unmatched. The CDR3 has 15 amino acids. This chain's CDR3 is CASSEIAGGLGEQFF. DNA for the CDR3: TGTGCCAGCAGTGAAATTGCGGGGGGGCTGGGTGAGCAGTTCTTC.

V gene TRBV5-6 combines with J gene TRBJ1-2; tentative D call: TRBD1 (5 bases). V was shortened by 4 bases and J by 8 bases, with 15 bases between the two germline ends. Germline-derived CDR1 and CDR2 are SGHDT and YYEEEE. The length of the CDR3 is 13 residues. Here the CDR3 reads CASSLGTSRGYTF. The DNA of the CDR3 is TGTGCCAGCAGCCTCGGGACTTCCAGAGGCTACACCTTC.

The genes are TRBV7-3 and TRBJ2-3, with D possibly matching TRBD2 (6 bases). The V gene's germline CDR1 is SGHTA and CDR2 FQGTGA. Trimming removed 4 bases from V and 3 bases from J, with 20 bases in between. This CDR3 is built from 17 residues. CDR3 sequence reads: CASSSRGASGSTDTQYF. CDR3 in DNA: TGTGCCAGCAGCTCCCGAGGGGCCAGCGGGTCAACAGATACGCAGTATTTT.

Ten or more counts support this clonotype. The chain uses TRBV4-2 and TRBJ1-1; D possibly corresponds to TRBD1 (6 bases). V was cut by 4 bases and J by 5 bases, with 8 bases left in between. Looked up from germline, CDR1 is LGHNA and CDR2 is YNFKEQ. There are 12 residues in the CDR3. The CDR3 here is CASSLGQTEAFF. The CDR3 bases are TGTGCCAGCAGCCTCGGACAGACTGAAGCTTTCTTT.

This clonotype was counted at least ten times. V and J are TRBV12-5 and TRBJ2-7; perhaps TRBD2 as D (6 bases). The CDR3 has 15 residues. The germline V and J ends were trimmed by 6 bases and 3 bases, with 18 bases remaining between them. The germline V gene encodes CDR1 LGHNT and CDR2 FRNRAP. In DNA, the CDR3 is TGTGCTAGTGGAGAGGCGGGAAACAGCCTCTACGAGCAGTACTTC. It yields the protein CASGEAGNSLYEQYF.

This clonotype has ten or more counts. The V gene is TRBV11-1, the J gene TRBJ2-2; 9 bases map to TRBD1. The J segment lost 3 bases and the V segment lost 5 bases, leaving 7 bases of the junction unmatched. Per germline, CDR1 SGHAT and CDR2 FQDESV (reference sequence). CDR3 length equals 16 residues. The CDR3 here is CASSPRTGEYTGELFF. CDR3 sequence (DNA): TGTGCCAGCAGCCCCCGGACAGGGGAGTACACCGGGGAGCTGTTTTTT.

This clonotype was detected many times. The chain combines TRBV28 with TRBJ1-5; 10 bases align to TRBD1. Germline V CDR1 and CDR2: MDHEN, SYDVKM. The CDR3 totals 13 residues. J lost 8 bases, V lost 10 bases, and 8 bases had no gene match. The CDR3 DNA follows: TGTGCCATCTCGACAGGGGGCTATAAGCCCCAGCATTTT. Protein: CAISTGGYKPQHF.

This clonotype was seen repeatedly, ten times or more. The chain recombines TRBV29-1 with TRBJ2-2; perhaps TRBD1 as D (5 bases). Trimming left V 0 bases short and J 2 bases short, with 13 bases between. CDR1 is SQVTM, CDR2 ANQGSEA, per germline. CDR3 size: 16 residues. CDR3 region: CSVEDPTWGNTGELFF. In nucleotides, the CDR3 is TGCAGCGTTGAAGATCCCACGTGGGGCAACACCGGGGAGCTGTTTTTT.

This rearrangement joins TRBV10-3 to TRBJ1-2, with TRBD1 as a possible D gene (5 bases). The ends were cut back, 6 bases at V and 6 bases at J, with 14 bases in the middle. Germline CDR1 and CDR2: ENHRY and SYGVKD. The CDR3 spans 13 residues. CDR3 in DNA: TGTGCCATCAGAGAGAGTGGGGCCGATGGCTACACCTTC. Translated, it gives CAIRESGADGYTF.

This clonotype was counted a few times. The chain links TRBV30 to TRBJ1-2, with 8 bases matching TRBD1. Per the germline V gene, CDR1 is GTSNPN and CDR2 is SVGIG (reference sequence). The trim removed 3 bases at V and 5 bases at J, leaving 2 bases unmatched. The CDR3 sequence is 12 residues long. CDR3 sequence reads: CAWRRTGYGYTF. As DNA, the CDR3 is TGTGCCTGGAGGAGGACAGGGTATGGCTACACCTTC. Complete variable domain (other parts from reference TRBV30 and TRBJ1-2): SQTIHQWPATLVQPVGSPLSLECTVEGTSNPNLYWYRQAAGRGLQLLFYSVGIGQISSEVPQNLSASRPQDRQFILSSKKLLLSDSGFYLCAWRRTGYGYTFGSGTRLTVV.

This clonotype appeared many times. V is TRBV6-5 and J is TRBJ2-1; 8 bases align to TRBD1. The ends lost 6 bases at V and 3 bases at J; junction bases unmatched: 4. Germline CDR1 reads MNHEY; CDR2 reads SVGAGI. The CDR3 is made up of 14 amino acids. The CDR3 loop reads CASSAGQVYNEQFF. The CDR3 nucleotides read TGTGCCAGCAGCGCGGGACAGGTCTACAATGAGCAGTTCTTC.

This clonotype was seen repeatedly, ten times or more. The rearrangement uses TRBV4-2 and TRBJ2-5, with D possibly matching TRBD1 (5 bases). This CDR3 comprises 17 residues. Trimming cost V 0 bases and J 4 bases, with 18 bases left between them. CDR1 is LGHNA, CDR2 YNFKEQ, per germline. CDR3 amino acids: CASSQDFNRLGIETQYF. Here the CDR3 DNA reads TGTGCCAGCAGCCAAGATTTTAACAGGCTGGGGATAGAGACCCAGTACTTC.

This clonotype showed up many times. The gene calls are TRBV12-3 or TRBV12-4 and TRBJ1-2; 8 nucleotides match TRBD1. The CDR3 extends over 13 amino acids. J gave up 7 bases and V 5 bases, and 6 bases lay outside the gene matches. CDR3 sequence (DNA): TGTGCCAGCAGTAAAAGACAGGGGTCTGGCTACACCTTC. This sequence encodes CASSKRQGSGYTF.

The chain links TRBV5-1 to TRBJ2-1; TRBD1 agrees at 9 bases. Germline V gene lookup returns CDR1 SGHRS and CDR2 YFSETQ. Trimming at V came to 0 bases and at J to 7 bases, leaving 5 bases not matched to a gene. This CDR3 spans 15 amino acids. The CDR3 here is CASSLGDRALNEQFF. In DNA form, the CDR3 reads TGCGCCAGCAGCTTGGGGGACAGGGCCTTAAATGAGCAGTTCTTC.

The rearrangement links TRBV6-1 to TRBJ2-2, with D perhaps matching TRBD1 (5 bases). This CDR3 is 13 amino acids long. Germline V gene lookup returns CDR1 MNHNS and CDR2 SASEGT. CDR3 sequence reads: CTINRQWYEELFF. CDR3 bases: TGTACCATCAACAGACAGTGGTATGAGGAGCTGTTTTTT.

This clonotype was recorded at least ten times. The CDR3 DNA reads TGTGCCAGCAGCCAAGTCCGAGCGGGAGAGCAGTTCTTC. This translates into CASSQVRAGEQFF. The chain carries TRBV4-2 and TRBJ2-1; the match to TRBD2 covers 7 bases. Trimming cost V 1 base and J 10 bases; bases outside gene matches: 4. The CDR3 is made up of 13 amino acids. Germline loops: CDR1 LGHNA, CDR2 YNFKEQ.

This clonotype was detected many times. The chain combines TRBV5-1 with TRBJ2-3; unclear D gene. V lost 1 base to trimming and J lost 4 bases, with 7 bases between them. Per germline, CDR1 SGHRS and CDR2 YFSETQ. The CDR3 spans 13 residues. As DNA, the CDR3 is TGCGCCAGCAGCTTGCGCGGATCAGATACGCAGTATTTT. As protein: CASSLRGSDTQYF.

Many counts were recorded for this clonotype. The rearrangement joins TRBV7-2 to TRBJ2-4; 7 positions match TRBD2. V lost 5 bases and J lost 5; bases outside the gene matches: 6. CDR1 and CDR2 from the germline V gene are SGHTA and FQGNSA. This CDR3 has 14 residues. The CDR3 DNA follows: TGTGCCAGCAGCCTTACTAGCGAACAAAACATTCAGTACTTC. Protein sequence: CASSLTSEQNIQYF.

The rearrangement joins TRBV10-3 to TRBJ2-3; 9 positions agree with TRBD2. This CDR3 is built from 17 residues. With V trimmed by 8 bases and J by 0 bases, 12 bases remained unmatched. CDR1 and CDR2 from the germline V gene are ENHRY and SYGVKD. The CDR3, as DNA: TGTGCCATCGCCCTGGGCGGGGGGGTCGCTAGCACAGATACGCAGTATTTT. Translated: CAIALGGGVASTDTQYF.

This clonotype was picked up many times. The chain is built from TRBV28 and TRBJ2-1, with TRBD2 matching over 10 bases. This CDR3 has 13 amino acids. The germline gives CDR1 MDHEN, CDR2 SYDVKM. V lost 10 bases, J lost 4 bases, and 4 bases stayed unmatched. CDR3 amino acids: CATLAGNYNEQFF. As DNA, the CDR3 is TGTGCCACACTAGCGGGAAATTACAATGAGCAGTTCTTC.

Many counts were recorded for this clonotype. The gene calls are TRBV4-3 and TRBJ2-1, with 8 bases fitting TRBD2. This CDR3 has 14 residues. After removal of 2 bases from V and 10 bases from J, the junction contained 7 bases not matched to a gene. Germline V gives CDR1 LGHNA, CDR2 YSLEER. The CDR3 is CASSQRLATREQFF. CDR3 in DNA: TGCGCCAGCAGCCAAAGACTAGCGACTCGGGAGCAGTTCTTC.

The chain joins TRBV5-4 to TRBJ2-5; TRBD1 matches 7 bases. This CDR3 comprises 14 residues. The V gene's germline CDR1 is SGHNT and CDR2 YYREEE (reference sequence). The V segment lost 0 bases and the J segment 5 bases; nucleotides outside the gene matches: 4. CDR3: CASSLDRGEETQYF. CDR3 coding DNA: TGTGCCAGCAGCTTGGACAGGGGTGAGGAGACCCAGTACTTC.

This clonotype was observed at least ten times. In nucleotides, the CDR3 is TGCGCCAGCAGCTTGAGGTTTGGGGCAAGAAGTAATGAAAAACTGTTTTTT. This codes for CASSLRFGARSNEKLFF. The chain recombines TRBV5-1 with TRBJ1-4, with D perhaps matching TRBD1 (5 bases). V shed 1 base and J shed 4 bases, with 17 bases lying between them. The CDR3 covers 17 residues. CDR1 and CDR2 from the germline V gene are SGHRS and YFSETQ.

This clonotype was counted many times. The genes are TRBV5-6 and TRBJ1-4; D not resolved. The CDR3 is 14 residues long. Trimming removed 3 bases from V and 5 bases from J, with 11 bases in between. Germline-derived CDR1 and CDR2 are SGHDT and YYEEEE. CDR3 DNA: TGTGCCAGCAGCTGGGAAGCGGGGAATGAAAAACTGTTTTTT. Protein product: CASSWEAGNEKLFF.